This T cell receptor beta chain was captured by sequencing in a study of shared clonotypes between healthy human individuals. This CDR3 comprises 14 residues. Germline lookup yields CDR1 SGHAT and CDR2 FQDESV (reference sequence). The junction had 3 bases not matched to a gene; V was cut back by 5 bases and J by 2 bases. All donors qualified as healthy HIV-negative adults and had experienced no recent acute infections or vaccinations. An approximately 220 ng quantity of DNA, tens of thousands of T cell genomes, went into the sorted-subset replicate PCRs. Produced via immunoSEQ multiplex PCR; TCRdb's table is partial and in-frame only. The data show about 2.4 million clones, with roughly 93% seen just once and approximately 0.36% held by the top ten. On this clone itself: This sample includes further DNA sequences coding for the same CDR3.

The chain couples TRBV11-1 to TRBJ1-2; 9 bases are shared with TRBD1. This clonotype was obtained from a man between 18 and 35 years old in good health. Some clones in this sample may be carry-over from other donors' samples. Sequencing input: naive CD4+ T cells from PBMCs. As to subset: CD45RA+ positively selected. In DNA form, the CDR3 reads TGTGCCAGCAGCCCAGGACAGGGGAACTATGGCTACACCTTC. As protein: CASSPGQGNYGYTF.